The entry below gives a single TCR beta chain sequence along with its context. It lacks a known antigen. No qualities accompany the bases; no much larger clone lies one base away. Taken from cysteine to phenylalanine, the CDR3 has 15 residues. Left in the record is the CDR3 DNA by itself, 45 bases read in frame from the first base. As encoded in the germline V gene, CDR1 is SGHRS while CDR2 is YFSETQ. Trimming leaves V shorter by 5 bases and J shorter by 4 bases, with the junction holding 11 bases beyond the gene matches. These data originate in a study of blood T cell repertoires in COVID-19 (dated by TCRdb to 2020 to 2021). Study-wide context: Samples from collaborators originated in the United States, Italy and Spain and spanned both the acute and convalescent phases of COVID-19. The dataset comprised deeply sampled blood TCRbeta repertoires from subjects exposed to, actively infected with, or recovered from COVID-19. A de-identified subject ID, COVID-19 status, age in years and sex were almost always included in the sample metadata. The samples were drawn from two sources: the first 160 participants of the ongoing ImmuneRACE study, and 1,254 subjects contributed by 6 global collaborators. Where available, HLA class I and class II types were taken from metadata supplied by the sample provider and were not determined by assay-based typing. A freely available public database, intended as a resource for researchers studying the immune response to SARS-CoV-2, is where the repertoires were released. The prospective study material was composed of cDNA or gDNA derived from T cells, B-cell-depleted T cells, or PBMCs.

Another Seattle source contributed samples from volunteer blood donors who had recovered from COVID-19. The collaborating institutions used their own protocols to collect whole blood in K2EDTA tubes. Collaborator samples were shipped for TCRbeta analysis as frozen whole blood, isolated PBMCs, or DNA extracted from either sample type. The immunoSEQ Assay, a bias-controlled multiplex PCR, was used to amplify TCRbeta CDR3 regions from genomic DNA. The study's processing was this. The number of nucleated cells in each sample was estimated from the amplification of reference gene primers within the assay. To quantify the absolute abundance of each unique TCRbeta CDR3 rearrangement, sequence reads were collapsed and filtered. For each sample, productive Simpson clonality was calculated by taking the square root of Simpson's diversity index across productive rearrangements. TCRdb obtained this table from immuneACCESS and retained in-frame rearrangements with V and J assigned. These tables miss some clones; where compared with another copy, unresolved V genes account for less than half of the shortfall, and the remainder is unexplained. V, J and clone size are those of that table, while D and trimming were read from the DNA. The table for this sample lists about 170,000 clones; over 70% of them were counted only once. The top ten clones comprise roughly a fifth of the sample.

Here is what the overall study found, with its caveats: How much clinical and demographic metadata was included differed by source and by participant, and the metadata was provided uncurated.

This TCR derives from a woman in her 70s who had recovered from COVID-19. The sequenced sample consisted of peripheral blood. The chain uses TRBV5-1 and TRBJ1-1; the central 7 bases match TRBD1. The CDR3 sequence is CASSQTGDPTTEAFF. The base sequence is TGCGCCAGCAGTCAAACAGGGGATCCGACCACTGAAGCTTTCTTT.